This TCR beta chain was obtained from a study of immune cell composition in non-small cell lung cancer. Worth noting for this clone: Antigen: not known.

Study-wide points: Smoking pack-years did not significantly correlate with tumour TCR-beta clonality.

TCRdb's table, derived via immunoSEQ multiplex PCR, lists solely in-frame clones and lacks some. The sample has thousands of clones, under 85% seen once. DNA was extracted from unsorted cell suspensions stored frozen. Germline V lookup: CDR1 SGHTA, CDR2 FQGNSA. V was trimmed by 5 bases and J by 1 base, leaving 8 bases between them. This CDR3 has 13 amino acids. The source material was lung tumor tissue. The receptor's source is a human donor with non-small cell lung cancer. This chain connects TRBV7-2 to TRBJ1-2; D is unresolved. This CDR3 is CASSDGSNYGYTF. CDR3 DNA sequence: TGTGCCAGCAGCGATGGGAGTAACTATGGCTACACCTTC.